The 10 T cell receptor beta chains below were found in one sample sequenced in a study of Tregs in tolerant kidney transplant recipients. This table comes from immunoSEQ multiplex PCR, and its TCRdb copy is limited to in-frame clones, with some not included. The sample holds about 52,000 clones. The sequences come from CD4+ T cells from blood, collected before the transplant. The receptors shown here come from a human donor who received a combined kidney and bone marrow transplant.

Comments on this clone: The DNA ends 3 residues before the CDR3 does, and the rest of the CDR3 is filled in from the germline J gene. This chain links TRBV6-1 with TRBJ1-2, with TRBD1 matching 8 bases. CDR3 length: 12 amino acids. Germline V gene sequence: CDR1 MNHNS, CDR2 SASEGT. The CDR3 sequence is CASSDDRGGYTF. The part of the CDR3 DNA that was read is TGTGCCAGCAGTGATGACAGGGGAGGC.

In regard to this clone: From the germline J gene comes the end of the CDR3, since the read stops 3 residues before it. The gene calls are TRBV19 and TRBJ1-5; weak D call: TRBD1 (5 bases). Trimming removed 3 bases from V and 5 bases from J, with 14 bases in between. The CDR3 spans 15 residues. Germline CDR1 LNHDA, CDR2 SQIVND (reference sequence). CDR3: CASSMAAGRDQPQHF. Incomplete CDR3 DNA: TGTGCCAGTAGTATGGCGGCAGGGAGGGATCAGCCC.

Notes on this clone: The read is 3 residues too short to cover the CDR3 end, so that end is filled in from the germline J gene. The chain links TRBV5-6 to TRBJ1-1; 8 positions match TRBD1. Trimming cost V 3 bases and J 5 bases; bases outside gene matches: 6. CDR1 is SGHDT, CDR2 YYEEEE, per germline. The CDR3 covers 14 residues. The part of the CDR3 DNA that was read is TGTGCCAGCAGCTCCCGGACAGGGTCAACTGAA. Its translation: CASSSRTGSTE. The full CDR3 sequence reads CASSSRTGSTEAFF.

As to this clone: The CDR3 end lies 3 residues beyond the end of the read and is filled in from the germline J gene. This chain connects TRBV5-1 to TRBJ2-4; TRBD2 matches 10 bases. With V trimmed by 3 bases and J by 7 bases, 4 bases remained unmatched. The CDR3 sequence is 14 residues long. Germline V lookup: CDR1 SGHRS, CDR2 YFSETQ. CDR3 bases read: TGCGCCAGCAGCTCCGGGACTAGCGACAACATT. Amino acid sequence: CASSSGTSDNI. The whole CDR3 is CASSSGTSDNIQYF.

CDR3 in amino acids: CASSLWPSGGTDTQYF. The CDR3 DNA, read in part, is TGTGCCAGCAGCTTATGGCCTAGCGGGGGCACAGATACG. The chain joins TRBV7-6 to TRBJ2-3; TRBD2 aligns across 9 bases. The read ends 3 residues before the CDR3 terminus; that terminus is restored from the germline J gene. The CDR3 covers 16 residues. CDR1 and CDR2 from the germline V gene are SGHVS and FNYEAQ. J lost 1 base, V lost 2 bases, and 4 bases had no gene match.

About this clone itself: The observed sequence ends 3 residues before the CDR3 terminus, with the missing tail filled in from the germline J gene. The V gene is TRBV19, the J gene TRBJ1-5; D is possibly TRBD1 (6 bases). Per the germline V gene, CDR1 is LNHDA and CDR2 is SQIVND (reference sequence). The V end was cut by 9 bases, the J end by 9 bases, with 18 bases between. The CDR3 has 13 residues. The DNA read from the CDR3 is TGTGCCAGCCAGGGGCCCCTCGGAAGGCCC. It codes for CASQGPLGRP. In full, the CDR3 is CASQGPLGRPQHF.

In the case of this clone: The DNA ends 3 residues before the CDR3 does, and the rest of the CDR3 is filled in from the germline J gene. The chain employs TRBV5-1 and TRBJ1-1; D is unclear. Per the germline V gene, CDR1 is SGHRS and CDR2 is YFSETQ. CDR3 length: 13 amino acids. V lost 2 bases to trimming and J lost 1 base, with 6 bases between them. The CDR3 bases that were read are TGCGCCAGCAGCTTCCAAGCGAACACTGAA. Its translation: CASSFQANTE. The whole CDR3 sequence reads CASSFQANTEAFF.

Notes on this clone: The read stops 3 residues short of the end of the CDR3; the missing end is completed from the germline J gene. The chain is built from TRBV2 and TRBJ2-5; 7 bases match TRBD2. The ends lost 6 bases at V and 1 base at J; junction bases unmatched: 11. From germline, CDR1 is SNHLY and CDR2 FYNNEI. The CDR3 runs 16 residues. CDR3 in amino acids: CASSHARGEGQETQYF. Partial CDR3 DNA: TGTGCCAGCAGCCACGCCAGAGGGGAGGGCCAAGAGACC.

In regard to this clone: The read stops 3 residues short of the end of the CDR3; the missing end is completed from the germline J gene. The chain is built from TRBV18 and TRBJ2-7, with TRBD2 identical over 7 bases. From germline, CDR1 is KGHSH and CDR2 LQKENI. This CDR3 is 16 amino acids long. The V and J ends lost 1 base and 0 bases, in that order; junction bases with no gene match: 6. The CDR3 sequence: CASSPLGGGSSYEQYF. The DNA read from the CDR3 is TGTGCCAGCTCACCACTCGGTGGCGGGAGCTCCTACGAG.

Here the CDR3 reads CASSPPVRVKANYGYTF. The sequenced part of the CDR3 DNA is TGTGCCAGCTCACCACCGGTTAGGGTCAAAGCTAACTATGGC. The V and J genes are TRBV18 and TRBJ1-2; D remains unclear. The sequenced fragment ends 3 residues before the CDR3 boundary, so the rest is inferred from the germline J gene. The length of the CDR3 is 17 residues. CDR1 and CDR2 from the germline V gene are KGHSH and LQKENI. Deletions cut 0 bases from V and 0 bases from J, with 14 bases between.